This is a list of T cell receptor beta chains from one sample in a study of blood T cell repertoires in COVID-19. TCRdb's table, derived via immunoSEQ multiplex PCR, lists solely in-frame clones and lacks some. The repertoire consists of 100,000 or so clones, with 65% to 90% occurring once and the leading ten covering 2.7%. Sequenced input: PBMCs or T cells enriched from blood (not recorded which). These receptors came from a woman in her 50s who had recovered from COVID-19. CDR3s include the opening cysteine and the closing phenylalanine or tryptophan. Each record gives: J gene, V gene, CDR3 length, CDR3 protein.

>TRBJ2-7|TRBV5-1|15
CASSLAEGASSEQYF
>TRBJ2-3|TRBV9|14
CASSVDISTDTQYF
>TRBJ2-7|TRBV28|17
CASSTTRGDRLSYEQYF
>TRBJ1-6|TRBV27|18
CASSLSTPGGQGSAPLHF
>TRBJ2-7|TRBV24-1|12
CATSGYGYEQYF
>TRBJ1-1|TRBV2|13
CASRYRTGVEAFF
>TRBJ2-3|TRBV5-4|14
CASSSRAGTDTQYF
>TRBJ2-3|TRBV11-3|14
CASSPGVSTDTQYF
>TRBJ2-2|TRBV24-1|17
CATSDFPGTRGAGELFF
>TRBJ1-1|TRBV12-3/TRBV12-4|12
CASSPSGFDDFF
>TRBJ1-1|TRBV7-3|16
CASSLMGYSLNTEAFF
>TRBJ1-5|TRBV28|16
CASSLAWDRGQQPQHF
>TRBJ1-2|TRBV18|15
CASSPSEIPTYGYTF
>TRBJ2-1|TRBV20-1|15
CSASFAGSGDNEQFF
>TRBJ2-6|TRBV28|14
CANSFHSGANVLTF
>TRBJ2-1|TRBV30|11
CAWEQGNEQFF
>TRBJ2-3|TRBV19|16
CASSIWLSNSGDTQYF
>TRBJ1-5|TRBV6-2/TRBV6-3|16
CASSTIGVVGNQPQHF
>TRBJ1-2|TRBV25-1|16
CASSEPGQGGGYGYTF
>TRBJ1-2|TRBV11-2|16
CASRTWGRGPPYGYTF
>TRBJ2-1|TRBV1|14
CTSSTAEARHEQFF
>TRBJ2-6|TRBV5-1|16
CASLPIGSGGANVLTF
>TRBJ1-1|TRBV7-9|15
CASSLVPQGSTEAFF
>TRBJ1-1|TRBV29-1|13
CSVHRGMNTEAFF
>TRBJ1-2|TRBV28|15
CASIPQGAGNYGYTF
>TRBJ2-1|TRBV6-1|14
CASSERDWKNEQFF
>TRBJ1-2|TRBV3-1/TRBV3-2|13
CASSQVGAQGYTF
>TRBJ2-5|TRBV24-1|16
CATSDWGSGDKETQYF
>TRBJ2-1|TRBV24-1|13
CATEDREGSEQFF
>TRBJ2-2|TRBV19|14
CASSGGQNTGELFF
>TRBJ1-6|TRBV6-5|13
CASHRGQNSPLHF
>TRBJ1-5|TRBV28|15
CASITGEGSNQPQHF
>TRBJ2-5|TRBV28|15
CASSILGLAEETQYF
>TRBJ1-2|TRBV5-1|14
CASSGDRGGYGYTF
>TRBJ2-7|TRBV12-3/TRBV12-4|13
CASSLLSQGEQYF
>TRBJ1-2|TRBV5-1|15
CASSLTGVKEVDYTF
>TRBJ1-2|TRBV27|13
CASSSDRRRGYTF
>TRBJ2-1|TRBV30|12
CAWLGLSNEQFF
>TRBJ1-1|TRBV28|15
CASSLNQAGLTEAFF
>TRBJ2-1|TRBV7-6|20
CASSKSPPLAGVSSYNEQFF
>TRBJ2-3|TRBV5-1|15
CASSQAAGGLDTQYF
>TRBJ2-5|TRBV3-1/TRBV3-2|15
CASSQELVAAETQYF
>TRBJ2-7|TRBV7-9|14
CASAQGAGPYEQYF
>TRBJ1-5|TRBV27|13
CASSTTGWQPQHF
>TRBJ2-3|TRBV19|15
CASSRSGERADTQYF
>TRBJ2-5|TRBV4-1|14
CASSQTSGQETQYF
>TRBJ1-6|TRBV7-9|14
CASSEVSYNSPLHF
>TRBJ2-1|TRBV27|19
CASSSENRGRLSSYNEQFF
>TRBJ1-1|TRBV20-1|10
CAGVNTEAFF
>TRBJ2-3|TRBV5-1|17
CASSYATGTGAGDTQYF
>TRBJ1-2|TRBV5-4|15
CASSLDRVANYGYTF
>TRBJ1-3|TRBV5-5|15
CASSLSLSFGNTIYF
>TRBJ2-1|TRBV1|17
CTSSQDIRLAGDNEQFF